The rows below give T cell receptor beta chains drawn from one sample of a study of early T cells in non-severe SARS-CoV-2 infection. MiXCR was run by TCRdb on the 5' RACE reads, yielding one entry per CDR3 protein. The data contain approximately 80,000 distinct CDR3 sequences, 10% to 15% of them singletons. Sequenced material: whole blood. The receptors shown here come from an adult who was a healthcare worker with PCR-confirmed SARS-CoV-2 infection or an uninfected control (not recorded which). Both conserved end residues are part of each CDR3. Each record gives: J gene, D gene, clone size, V gene, CDR3 protein, CDR3 DNA. A D gene is named only where the DNA matches it firmly. Where a row states a size, it is once, few, many or the class of an expanded clone; other rows omit it.

>TRBJ2-3|TRBD1|NA|TRBV4-1
CASSQGPGQGIRDTQYF
TGCGCCAGCAGCCAAGGACCCGGACAGGGGATCAGAGATACGCAGTATTTT
>TRBJ1-2|NA|few|TRBV19
CASSIDGESRANYGYTF
TGTGCCAGTAGTATCGACGGAGAGTCTCGAGCTAACTATGGCTACACCTTC
>TRBJ1-1|TRBD1|NA|TRBV7-9
CASSPWDSMNTEAFF
TGTGCCAGCAGCCCATGGGACAGTATGAACACTGAAGCTTTCTTT
>TRBJ2-3|NA|few|TRBV7-2
CASSLVGGDTDTQYF
TGTGCCAGCAGCTTAGTGGGGGGCGACACAGATACGCAGTATTTT
>TRBJ2-3|NA|many|TRBV10-3
CAISEYEADTQYF
TGTGCCATCAGTGAGTACGAGGCAGATACGCAGTATTTT
>TRBJ2-3|NA|few|TRBV29-1
CSVEHGYTDTQYF
TGCAGCGTTGAGCACGGCTACACAGATACGCAGTATTTT
>TRBJ1-6|NA|NA|TRBV27
CASRRTTRSPLHF
TGTGCCAGCAGACGGACTACAAGGTCACCCCTCCACTTT
>TRBJ1-6|NA|many|TRBV7-3
CASSLGDFSPLHF
TGTGCCAGCAGCTTAGGGGATTTTTCACCCCTCCACTTT
>TRBJ1-2|TRBD1|NA|TRBV4-1
CASSQVARGRSNGYTF
TGCGCCAGCAGCCAAGTTGCCAGGGGGCGATCAAATGGCTACACCTTC
>TRBJ2-1|NA|NA|TRBV18
CASSPLAASSYNEQFF
TGTGCCAGCTCCCCGTTGGCGGCCAGCTCCTACAATGAGCAGTTCTTC
>TRBJ2-4|NA|NA|TRBV5-4
CASSLGEAKNIQYF
TGTGCCAGCAGCTTGGGAGAAGCCAAAAACATTCAGTACTTC
>TRBJ2-5|TRBD1|few|TRBV20-1
CSARPAGGFTETQYF
TGCAGTGCTAGACCGGCAGGGGGCTTTACGGAGACCCAGTACTTC
>TRBJ2-7|TRBD1|few|TRBV9
CASSVGTGGREQYF
TGTGCCAGCAGCGTCGGGACAGGGGGCCGGGAGCAGTACTTC
>TRBJ2-7|NA|few|TRBV20-1
CSARLRRWARSEQYF
TGCAGTGCTAGATTGCGACGCTGGGCCAGGTCCGAGCAGTACTTC
>TRBJ1-5|NA|NA|TRBV5-1
CASSLEPYQPQHF
TGCGCCAGCAGCTTGGAGCCGTATCAGCCCCAGCATTTT
>TRBJ2-5|TRBD1|few|TRBV12-3/TRBV12-4
CASSLMTGGEETQYF
TGTGCCAGCAGTTTAATGACAGGGGGCGAGGAGACCCAGTACTTC
>TRBJ2-7|NA|few|TRBV28
CASSGSGGLHEQYF
TGTGCCAGCAGCGGGTCCGGGGGGCTCCACGAGCAGTACTTC
>TRBJ1-5|NA|NA|TRBV12-3/TRBV12-4
CASSHYGENQPQHF
TGTGCCAGCAGTCACTACGGGGAGAATCAGCCCCAGCATTTT
>TRBJ2-4|NA|many|TRBV21-1
CASSPLTLGLAKNIQYF
TGTGCCAGCAGCCCCCTCACACTAGGGCTAGCCAAAAACATTCAGTACTTC
>TRBJ1-5|NA|many|TRBV28
CASSLWYSNQPQHF
TGTGCCAGCAGCCTGTGGTATAGCAATCAGCCCCAGCATTTT
>TRBJ1-6|NA|few|TRBV27
CASSLSARPNSPLHF
TGTGCCAGCAGTTTATCGGCCAGACCTAATTCACCCCTCCACTTT
>TRBJ2-2|NA|NA|TRBV30
CAWDLLGADTGELFF
TGTGCCTGGGACCTCCTCGGGGCGGACACCGGGGAGCTGTTTTTT
>TRBJ2-1|TRBD1|many|TRBV12-3/TRBV12-4
CASSFDRDSYNEQFF
TGTGCCAGCAGTTTCGACCGGGACAGCTACAATGAGCAGTTCTTC
>TRBJ2-6|TRBD2|many|TRBV28
CASSPSDLGLAGGANVLTF
TGTGCCAGCAGTCCATCCGACCTGGGACTAGCGGGTGGGGCCAACGTCCTGACTTTC
>TRBJ1-6|TRBD1|few|TRBV18
CASSPPNPGTGRTSPLHF
TGTGCCAGCTCACCACCCAACCCGGGGACAGGTCGAACCTCACCCCTCCACTTT
>TRBJ2-5|NA|NA|TRBV10-3
CAISAGSTGRETQYF
TGTGCCATCAGTGCTGGATCGACAGGGAGGGAGACCCAGTACTTC
>TRBJ2-5|TRBD1|many|TRBV20-1
CSASPDGGQGEETQYF
TGCAGTGCTAGTCCGGACGGGGGACAGGGAGAAGAGACCCAGTACTTC
>TRBJ2-1|NA|few|TRBV3-1
CASTPQRHYNEQFF
TGTGCCAGCACTCCCCAGCGTCACTACAATGAGCAGTTCTTC
>TRBJ2-3|TRBD2|NA|TRBV6-1
CASSEAGLAGRDTQYF
TGTGCCAGCAGTGAAGCCGGACTAGCGGGAAGGGATACGCAGTATTTT
>TRBJ2-1|NA|many|TRBV7-3
CASSLNGGGGQFF
TGTGCCAGCAGCTTAAATGGGGGCGGCGGGCAGTTCTTC
>TRBJ2-7|NA|NA|TRBV3-1
CASSLTSSEQYF
TGTGCCAGCAGCCTTACTAGTTCCGAGCAGTACTTC
>TRBJ2-3|NA|few|TRBV5-1
CASSPTTDTQYF
TGCGCCAGCAGCCCGACTACAGATACGCAGTATTTT
>TRBJ2-2|TRBD2|NA|TRBV24-1
CATSDLWTSGPANTGELFF
TGTGCCACCAGTGATTTATGGACTAGCGGGCCCGCGAACACCGGGGAGCTGTTTTTT
>TRBJ2-7|NA|NA|TRBV6-1
CASSDQGGSYEQYF
TGTGCCAGCAGTGACCAGGGGGGGTCCTACGAGCAGTACTTC
>TRBJ2-7|TRBD2|NA|TRBV28
CASRGLAESYEQYF
TGTGCCAGCAGGGGACTAGCGGAGTCCTACGAGCAGTACTTC
>TRBJ2-1|NA|few|TRBV27
CASSSSSYNEQFF
TGTGCCAGCAGCTCTAGCTCCTACAATGAGCAGTTCTTC
>TRBJ1-3|TRBD1|NA|TRBV6-5
CASSIDRGTGNTIYF
TGTGCCAGCAGCATAGACAGGGGAACTGGAAACACCATATATTTT
>TRBJ2-7|NA|NA|TRBV6-5
CASSRQTLGEQYF
TGTGCCAGCAGCAGACAGACCCTGGGCGAGCAGTACTTC
>TRBJ1-1|NA|many|TRBV18
CASSPNRDQNTEAFF
TGTGCCAGCTCTCCCAACAGGGATCAAAACACTGAAGCTTTCTTT
>TRBJ2-1|TRBD2|many|TRBV6-5
CASSYSLAGSKDEQFF
TGTGCCAGCAGTTACTCTTTAGCGGGGTCAAAGGATGAGCAGTTCTTC
>TRBJ2-5|TRBD2|NA|TRBV20-1
CSAMAGGETQYF
TGCAGTGCTATGGCGGGAGGAGAGACCCAGTACTTC
>TRBJ2-1|TRBD2|few|TRBV19
CASSVGLAGADEQFF
TGTGCCAGTAGTGTCGGACTAGCGGGAGCCGATGAGCAGTTCTTC
>TRBJ2-5|TRBD2|few|TRBV20-1
CSATLPLAGGETQYF
TGCAGTGCAACCCTCCCCCTAGCGGGGGGGGAGACCCAGTACTTC
>TRBJ2-2|NA|NA|TRBV7-7
CASSLNGGVGELFF
TGTGCCAGCAGCTTAAATGGGGGAGTCGGGGAGCTGTTTTTT
>TRBJ2-1|TRBD2|many|TRBV27
CASSLTVRLAGEDEQFF
TGTGCCAGCAGTTTAACGGTTCGGCTAGCGGGAGAGGATGAGCAGTTCTTC
>TRBJ2-2|TRBD2|NA|TRBV2
CASKKREVTGELFF
TGTGCCAGCAAGAAGCGGGAGGTCACCGGGGAGCTGTTTTTT
>TRBJ2-5|TRBD1|many|TRBV7-6
CASSRTGPQETQYF
TGTGCCAGCAGCCGGACAGGGCCCCAAGAGACCCAGTACTTC
>TRBJ2-7|TRBD1|once|TRBV5-4
CASSPAPGQGDYEQYF
TGTGCCAGCAGCCCCGCGCCGGGACAGGGGGACTACGAGCAGTACTTC